This T cell receptor (beta chain) derives from a study of shared clonotypes between healthy human individuals (dated by TCRdb to the early 2020s). About the investigation overall: Three men and a couple of women, aged 18 to 49 years, made up the cohort. For each donor, CD4 naive and CD4 memory were each run on three plates, CD8 naive on two plates, and CD8 memory on one plate. To estimate repertoire size and how much clonotypes are shared between individuals, the study performed deep sequencing of blood TCR repertoires from 4 to 6 healthy adults. Different laboratories and diverse techniques were used to prepare libraries and sequence TCR repertoires, to increase sequencing depth and limit assay-specific biases. Between about 0.8 and 9.5 billion PBMCs per donor were obtained by leukapheresis.

This clone was seen once. Its antigen remains unidentified. Nothing much larger sits one base from this clone, and base qualities are not available. Here is what the overall study found, with its caveats: Because the study included only a small number of donors, the genetic and exposure-history diversity represented was limited. When a handful of donors were compared, the shared fraction of clonotypes was about 5.5% for naive CD4, less than 4% for naive CD8, 2.3% for memory CD4, and under 0.5% for memory CD8. Naive subsets generally had larger estimated clonotype richness than memory subsets. Even with the large sequencing depth, rarefaction of the sorted-subset datasets indicated that sequencing was incomplete. Higher generation probabilities were observed for clonotypes shared by all four sorted-subset donors than for non-shared clonotypes. Sampling was restricted to blood, and TCR repertoires in tissues likely differ from the TCR repertoires found in blood. Pairwise subsampling led to the expectation that sequencing depth would affect the degree of clonotype sharing among donors.

The donors were healthy, HIV-negative adults with no recently reported acute infections or vaccinations. All donors were Caucasian adults living in Nashville, Tennessee, USA. CD4+ T cells were enriched by magnetic negative selection, after which naive cells were positively selected on CD45RA and the negative fraction was taken as the memory subset. Blood was obtained by leukapheresis, after which PBMCs were separated by Ficoll-Histopaque density gradient centrifugation and cryopreserved in liquid nitrogen vapor phase. Analytical flow cytometry was used to check the purity and quantity of every magnetically sorted T cell population. Genomic DNA was isolated from each sorted fraction and quantified by UV absorbance on a Nanodrop 2000c. V was cut back by 1 base and J by 6 bases, leaving a gap of 10 bases between them. Measured from the cysteine to the phenylalanine, the CDR3 is 13 residues long. Just the 39-base CDR3 DNA is kept, in frame starting at base 1. According to the germline V gene (reference sequence), CDR1 reads SSHAT and CDR2 reads FNYEAQ.

Using the deep immunoSEQ assay, TCR CDR3 regions were amplified from genomic DNA by multiplex PCR. Extracted genomic DNA from each cell subset was distributed evenly across all wells of several immunoSEQ 96-well plates, and each plate was treated as a replicate. For sorted subsets, each replicate PCR was loaded with 200 to 250 ng genomic DNA, equivalent to some 31,000 T cell genomes. Purified libraries were quantified with a Qubit 3.0 fluorometer, sized on a Bioanalyzer 2100, and re-quantified with the KAPA Library Quantification kit. A separate single-read 150-cycle Illumina NextSeq 550 flow cell was used to sequence each immunoSEQ 96-well plate. On the study's bioinformatics: Because the immunoSEQ output included only junctional sequences and no quality scores, the filtering could not be the same as the filtering used for full-length reads. Sequences were annotated with PyIR, a Python wrapper for IgBLAST v1.9, using IMGT germline references to assign V/J genes and CDR3. Reads were filtered out if the reads had weak V/J assignments (E-value above 1e-6), no CDR3, stop codons, out-of-frame junctions, or ambiguous translated residues. A V3J clonotype was defined by an identical inferred V gene, J gene, and CDR3 amino acid sequence. Percentage overlap between repertoires was computed as shared unique clonotypes divided by the size of the smaller repertoire. Three approaches were used to assess repertoire richness: RTK rarefaction, the Chao1 estimator, and Recon v2.1 estimates of unobserved clonotypes. Generation probabilities for all TCRbeta clonotypes obtained by the gDNA method from four donors were computed using OLGA. TCRdb re-hosts the immuneACCESS table, in-frame sequences only. Its copies lack some clones; in the studies checked, an unresolved V gene accounts for under half of them, and the cause for the rest is not known. V, J and clone size derive from that table, while D and trimming were established from the DNA sequence. Within this sample are roughly 1 million clones, with around 78% of them counted one time only. Approximately 0.5% of the sample goes to the ten largest clones.

The origin of this receptor is a man younger than 30 in good health. Some clones in this sample may be carry-over from other donors' samples. Sample: memory CD4+ T cells from PBMCs. This specimen's cell subset or site label, interpreted: CD45RA-negative fraction. Recombination linked TRBV7-7 to TRBJ2-7; perhaps TRBD1 is the D gene, with 6 bases matching. The DNA sequence follows: TGTGCCAGCAGCTTAGGGGTAGGGGGCGAGCAGTACTTC. Translated, this is CASSLGVGGEQYF.